This TCR beta chain derives from a study of tumor and adjacent non-tumor tissue in lung cancer. Study results and limitations: Tumor repertoires had a smaller top 100 clone share than normal lung. Tumor TCR diversity, when higher, was linked to shorter survival.

A modified ARM-PCR protocol with three rounds of nested PCR amplified TCRbeta. Using its own MiXCR run on the multiplex PCR reads, TCRdb lists one record per CDR3 protein. The sample holds about 81,000 distinct CDR3 sequences, 72% seen once. Per the germline V gene, CDR1 is MNHEY and CDR2 is SVGAGI. This CDR3 has 15 residues. Trimming took 7 bases from V and 5 from J, leaving 17 bases between them. The template was RNA from unsorted bulk tissue. This clonotype has just a few counts. Its target is not known. This chain joins TRBV6-5 and TRBJ2-2; D uncertain. The receptor was isolated from a woman aged 40 to 50 with non-small cell lung cancer. Sequenced material: lung tumor tissue. Here the CDR3 DNA reads TGTGCCAGCACTTCAAAGACAACCCTGACCGGGGAGCTGTTTTTT. Its translation is CASTSKTTLTGELFF.